Only one count was recorded for the clone carrying this T cell receptor beta chain. Looked up from germline, CDR1 is MDHEN and CDR2 is SYDVKM. Trimming pared 3 bases from V and 9 bases from J, leaving 15 bases between. The CDR3 runs 15 residues. PCR used 60 Vbeta primers and 13 Jbeta primers. Sequencing used immunoSEQ multiplex PCR; TCRdb keeps in-frame clones, though not all of them. The table shows approximately 190,000 clones, with approximately 86% occurring only once. The sample originates from a study of cytomegalovirus exposure and HLA in healthy donors. The source is a boy younger than 10 in good health and CMV-seronegative. The V gene is TRBV28, the J gene TRBJ1-6; D not resolved. Sequences were obtained from PBMCs. CDR3 sequence reads: CASSFRPDRGSPLHF. The CDR3 DNA is TGTGCCAGCAGTTTTCGTCCTGATCGGGGTTCACCCCTCCACTTT.